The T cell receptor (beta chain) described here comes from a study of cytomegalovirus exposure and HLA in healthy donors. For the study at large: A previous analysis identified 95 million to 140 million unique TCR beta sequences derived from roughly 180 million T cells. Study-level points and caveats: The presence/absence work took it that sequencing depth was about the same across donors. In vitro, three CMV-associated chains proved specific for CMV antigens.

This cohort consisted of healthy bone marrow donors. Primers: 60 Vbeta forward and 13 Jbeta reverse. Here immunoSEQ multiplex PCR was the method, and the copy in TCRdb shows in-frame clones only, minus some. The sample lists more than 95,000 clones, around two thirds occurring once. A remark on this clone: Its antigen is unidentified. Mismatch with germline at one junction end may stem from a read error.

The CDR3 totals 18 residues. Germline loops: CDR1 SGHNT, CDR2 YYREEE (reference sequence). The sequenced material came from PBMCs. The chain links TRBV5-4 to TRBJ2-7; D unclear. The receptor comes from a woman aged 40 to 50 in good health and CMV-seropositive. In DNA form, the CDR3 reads TGTGCCGGCAGCGCCGGGTCCGCGGAGATGCTTAGCTCCTACGAGCAGTACTTC. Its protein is CAGSAGSAEMLSSYEQYF.